The 2 T cell receptor beta chains given below trace back to one sample, sequenced in a study of T cell responses to AZD1222 COVID-19 vaccine. TCRdb's copy holds only in-frame clones and misses some; the assay was immunoSEQ multiplex PCR. The repertoire includes 150,000 to 200,000 clones, about 91% of them detected once, and under 1.5% sits in the top ten. The specimen was peripheral blood, collected 28 days after the second AZD1222 dose. These receptors were taken from an adult who received the AZD1222 COVID-19 vaccine.

The rearrangement joins TRBV10-1 to TRBJ1-2; 8 bases are shared with TRBD1. The V gene's germline CDR1 is WNHNN and CDR2 SYGVQD (reference sequence). The CDR3 runs to 12 residues. Trimming removed 5 bases from V and 8 bases from J; junction bases left unmatched: 4. The CDR3 region has the DNA TGCGCCAGCAGTCGGACAGGGCCAGGCTACACCTTC. It specifies CASSRTGPGYTF.

CDR3 in DNA: TGTGCCAGCAGCGGCCGCGACGGGACTAGCGGACGGGATGAGCAGTTCTTC. The encoded protein is CASSGRDGTSGRDEQFF. V and J are TRBV7-6 and TRBJ2-1, with 11 bases identical to TRBD2. Germline assignment: CDR1 SGHVS and CDR2 FNYEAQ. The length of the CDR3 is 17 residues. V was pared by 5 bases and J by 8 bases, with 14 bases of the junction left unmatched.